This record concerns one T cell receptor beta chain sequence. Its antigen remains unknown. This entry belongs to a study of blood T cells in healthy people across ages. Study findings and constraints: Researchers said unsorted PBMCs prevented a conclusive naive versus antigen-experienced comparison.

The germline V gene encodes CDR1 SGHAT and CDR2 FQNNGV. The CDR3 is 14 residues long. V was pared by 5 bases and J by 6 bases, with 14 bases between. The individuals who served as donors were healthy Caucasians living in Russia, aged about 6 to 95. Alongside a J-beta primer mix, a sample-barcoded 5' primer served in a second PCR lasting 7 to 11 cycles. Each TCR beta cDNA got a 12-nucleotide random molecular identifier. Per-sample output comprised a minimum of 2.5 million paired-end reads containing CDR3. MiXCR, applied by TCRdb to the 5' RACE reads, yields one record per CDR3 protein. Of about 900,000 distinct CDR3 sequences in the sample, 62% are singletons; the top ten hold about a quarter.

Sequenced material: blood. The origin of this receptor is a man aged 25-45 years in good health. The rearrangement uses TRBV11-2 and TRBJ2-1; D gene uncertain. This chain's CDR3 is CASSTPFISNEQFF. The CDR3 bases are TGTGCCAGCAGCACACCGTTTATTTCCAATGAGCAGTTCTTC.